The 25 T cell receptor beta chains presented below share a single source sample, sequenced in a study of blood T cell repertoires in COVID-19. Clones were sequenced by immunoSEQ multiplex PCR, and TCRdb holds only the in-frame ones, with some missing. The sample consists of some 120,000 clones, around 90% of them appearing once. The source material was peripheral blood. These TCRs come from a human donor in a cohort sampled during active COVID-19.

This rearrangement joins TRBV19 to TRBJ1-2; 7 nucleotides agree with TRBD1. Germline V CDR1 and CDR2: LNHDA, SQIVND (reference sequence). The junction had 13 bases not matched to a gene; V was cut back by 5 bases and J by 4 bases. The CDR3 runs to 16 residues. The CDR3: CASSARSQGTVYGYTF. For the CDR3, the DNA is TGTGCCAGTAGTGCCCGGAGTCAAGGGACAGTCTATGGCTACACCTTC.

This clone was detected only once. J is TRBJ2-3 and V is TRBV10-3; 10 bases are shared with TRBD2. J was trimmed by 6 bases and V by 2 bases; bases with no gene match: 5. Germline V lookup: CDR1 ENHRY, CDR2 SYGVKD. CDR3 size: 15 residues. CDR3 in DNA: TGTGCCATCAGTGAGCTAGCGGGAGTTTATGATACGCAGTATTTT. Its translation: CAISELAGVYDTQYF.

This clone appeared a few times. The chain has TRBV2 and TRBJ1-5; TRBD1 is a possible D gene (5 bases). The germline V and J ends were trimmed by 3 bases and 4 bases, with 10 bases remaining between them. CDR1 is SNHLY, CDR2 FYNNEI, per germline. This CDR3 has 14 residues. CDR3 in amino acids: CASSEVGQNQPQHF. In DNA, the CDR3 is TGTGCCAGCAGTGAGGTGGGGCAAAATCAGCCCCAGCATTTT.

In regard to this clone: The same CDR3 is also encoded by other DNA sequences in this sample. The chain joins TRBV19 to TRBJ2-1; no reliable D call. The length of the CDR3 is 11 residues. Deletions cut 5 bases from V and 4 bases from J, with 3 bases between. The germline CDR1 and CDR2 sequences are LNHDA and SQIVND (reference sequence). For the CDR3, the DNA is TGTGCCAGTAGTTCGTACAATGAGCAGTTCTTC. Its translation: CASSSYNEQFF.

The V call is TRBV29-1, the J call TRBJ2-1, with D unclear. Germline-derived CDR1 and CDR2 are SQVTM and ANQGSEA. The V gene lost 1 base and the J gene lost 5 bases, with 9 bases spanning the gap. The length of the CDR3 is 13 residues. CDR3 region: CSVEGPHNNEQFF. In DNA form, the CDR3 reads TGCAGCGTTGAAGGTCCACACAACAATGAGCAGTTCTTC.

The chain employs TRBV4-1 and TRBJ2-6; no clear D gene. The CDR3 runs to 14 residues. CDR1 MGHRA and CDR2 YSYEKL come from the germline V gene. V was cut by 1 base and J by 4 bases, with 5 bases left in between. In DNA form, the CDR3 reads TGCGCCAGCAGCCAAGCACGGGGGGCCAACGTCCTGACTTTC. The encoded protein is CASSQARGANVLTF.

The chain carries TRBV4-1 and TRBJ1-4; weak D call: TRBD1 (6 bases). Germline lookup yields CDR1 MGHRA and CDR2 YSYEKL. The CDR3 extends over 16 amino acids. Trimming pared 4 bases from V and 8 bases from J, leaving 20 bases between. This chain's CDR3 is CASSLTVGTMGEKLFF. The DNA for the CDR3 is TGCGCCAGCAGCCTAACCGTTGGGACAATGGGGGAAAAACTGTTTTTT.

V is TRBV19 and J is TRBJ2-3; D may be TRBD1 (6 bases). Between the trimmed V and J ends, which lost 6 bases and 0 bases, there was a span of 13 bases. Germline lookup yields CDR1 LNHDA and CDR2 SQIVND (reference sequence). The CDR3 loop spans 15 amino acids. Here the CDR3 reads CASRWTVTSTDTQYF. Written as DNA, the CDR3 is TGTGCCAGTAGATGGACAGTTACTAGCACAGATACGCAGTATTTT.

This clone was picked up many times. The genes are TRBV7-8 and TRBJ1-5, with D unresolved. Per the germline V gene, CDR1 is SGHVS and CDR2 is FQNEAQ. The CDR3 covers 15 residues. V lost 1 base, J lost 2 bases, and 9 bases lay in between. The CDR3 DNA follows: TGTGCCAGCAGCTTAGGGCCCTTGGGCAATCAGCCCCAGCATTTT. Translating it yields CASSLGPLGNQPQHF.

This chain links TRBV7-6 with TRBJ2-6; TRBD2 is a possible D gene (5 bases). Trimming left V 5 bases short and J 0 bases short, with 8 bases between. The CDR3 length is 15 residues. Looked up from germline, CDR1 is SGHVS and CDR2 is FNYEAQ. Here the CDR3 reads CASSAGSSGANVLTF. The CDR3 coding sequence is TGTGCCAGCAGCGCTGGGAGCTCTGGGGCCAACGTCCTGACTTTC.

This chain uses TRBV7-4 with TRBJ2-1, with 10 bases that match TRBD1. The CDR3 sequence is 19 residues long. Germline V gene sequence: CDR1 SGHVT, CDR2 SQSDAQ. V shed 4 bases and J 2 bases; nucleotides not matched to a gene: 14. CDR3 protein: CASSSRSPLGTGAYNEQFF. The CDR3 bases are TGTGCCAGCAGCTCAAGGTCCCCTCTAGGGACAGGGGCCTACAATGAGCAGTTCTTC.

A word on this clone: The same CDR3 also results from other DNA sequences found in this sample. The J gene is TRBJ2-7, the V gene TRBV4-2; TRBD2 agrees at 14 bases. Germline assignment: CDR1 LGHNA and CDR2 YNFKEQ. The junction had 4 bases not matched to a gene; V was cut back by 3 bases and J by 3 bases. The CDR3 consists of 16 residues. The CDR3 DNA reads TGTGCCAGCAGCCAGGAGGGACTAGCGGGAGACTACGAGCAGTACTTC. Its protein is CASSQEGLAGDYEQYF.

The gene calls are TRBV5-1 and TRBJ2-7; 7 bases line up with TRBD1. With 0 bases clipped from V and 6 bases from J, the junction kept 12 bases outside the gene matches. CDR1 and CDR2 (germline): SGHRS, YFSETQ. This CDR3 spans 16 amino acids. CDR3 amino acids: CASSLAPRQGGGEQYF. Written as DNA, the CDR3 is TGCGCCAGCAGCTTGGCCCCTCGACAGGGTGGGGGCGAGCAGTACTTC.

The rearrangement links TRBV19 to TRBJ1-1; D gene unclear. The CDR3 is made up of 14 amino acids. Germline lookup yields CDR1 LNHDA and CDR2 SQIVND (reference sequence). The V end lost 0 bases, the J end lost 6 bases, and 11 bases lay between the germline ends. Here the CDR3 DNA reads TGTGCCAGTAGTATAGATCCCGCCGGAGCTGAAGCTTTCTTT. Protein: CASSIDPAGAEAFF.

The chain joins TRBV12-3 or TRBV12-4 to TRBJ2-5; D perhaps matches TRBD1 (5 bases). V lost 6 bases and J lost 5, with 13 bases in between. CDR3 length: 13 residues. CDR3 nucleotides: TGTGCCAGCAGAGGGGTGAGGCCGGAGACCCAGTACTTC. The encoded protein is CASRGVRPETQYF.

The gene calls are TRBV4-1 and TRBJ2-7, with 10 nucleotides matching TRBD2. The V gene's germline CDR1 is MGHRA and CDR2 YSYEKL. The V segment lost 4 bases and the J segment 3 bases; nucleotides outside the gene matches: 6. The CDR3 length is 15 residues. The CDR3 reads CASSPYSGGNYEQYF. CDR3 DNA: TGCGCCAGCAGCCCATATAGCGGGGGGAACTACGAGCAGTACTTC.

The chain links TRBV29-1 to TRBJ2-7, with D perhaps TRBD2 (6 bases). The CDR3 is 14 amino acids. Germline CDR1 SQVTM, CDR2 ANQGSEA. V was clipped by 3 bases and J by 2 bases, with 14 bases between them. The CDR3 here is CSVDLRDGTYEQYF. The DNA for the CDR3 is TGCAGCGTTGATCTGCGGGACGGAACCTACGAGCAGTACTTC.

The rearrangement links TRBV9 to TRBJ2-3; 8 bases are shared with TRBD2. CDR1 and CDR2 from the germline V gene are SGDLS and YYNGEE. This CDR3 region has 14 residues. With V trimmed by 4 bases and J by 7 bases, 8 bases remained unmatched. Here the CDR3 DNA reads TGTGCCAGCAGCCTCCGAGAGCGGGAGAATACGCAGTATTTT. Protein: CASSLRERENTQYF.

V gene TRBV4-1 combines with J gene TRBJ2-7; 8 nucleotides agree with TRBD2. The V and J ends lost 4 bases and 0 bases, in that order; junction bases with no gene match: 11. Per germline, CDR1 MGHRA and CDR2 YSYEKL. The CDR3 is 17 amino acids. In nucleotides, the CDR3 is TGCGCCAGCAGCCTCTCGAGAGCGGGGGCCCACTCCTACGAGCAGTACTTC. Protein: CASSLSRAGAHSYEQYF.

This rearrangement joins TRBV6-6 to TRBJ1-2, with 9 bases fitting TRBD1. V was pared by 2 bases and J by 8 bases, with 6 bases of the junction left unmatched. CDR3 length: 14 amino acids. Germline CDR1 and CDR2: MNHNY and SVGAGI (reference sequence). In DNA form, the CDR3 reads TGTGCCAGCAGTTACGCTACAGGGGGCGAGGGCTACACCTTC. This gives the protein CASSYATGGEGYTF.

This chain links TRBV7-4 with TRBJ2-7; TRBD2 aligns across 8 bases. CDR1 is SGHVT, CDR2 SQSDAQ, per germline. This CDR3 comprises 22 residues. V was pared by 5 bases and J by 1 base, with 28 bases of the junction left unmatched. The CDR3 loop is CASSQWVPLEREGRRISYEQYF. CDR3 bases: TGTGCCAGCAGCCAATGGGTGCCCCTCGAACGGGAGGGCCGTCGGATTTCCTACGAGCAGTACTTC. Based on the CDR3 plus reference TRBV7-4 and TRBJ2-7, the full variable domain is GAGVSQSPRYKVAKRGRDVALRCDSISGHVTLYWYRQTLGQGSEVLTYSQSDAQRDKSGRPSGRFSAERPERSVSTLKIQRTEQGDSAVYLCASSQWVPLEREGRRISYEQYFGPGTRLTVT.

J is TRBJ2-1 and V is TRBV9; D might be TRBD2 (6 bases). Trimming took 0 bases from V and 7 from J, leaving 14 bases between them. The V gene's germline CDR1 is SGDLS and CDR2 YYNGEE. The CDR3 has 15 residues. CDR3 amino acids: CASSVAGGWLNEQFF. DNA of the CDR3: TGTGCCAGCAGCGTAGCCGGAGGGTGGTTGAATGAGCAGTTCTTC.

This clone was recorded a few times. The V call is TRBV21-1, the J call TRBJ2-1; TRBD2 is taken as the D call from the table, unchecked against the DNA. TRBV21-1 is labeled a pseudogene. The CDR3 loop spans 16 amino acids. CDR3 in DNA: TGTGCCAGCAGCAAAGTTGGCCCTAGCGGATACAATGAGCAGTTCTTC. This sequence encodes CASSKVGPSGYNEQFF.

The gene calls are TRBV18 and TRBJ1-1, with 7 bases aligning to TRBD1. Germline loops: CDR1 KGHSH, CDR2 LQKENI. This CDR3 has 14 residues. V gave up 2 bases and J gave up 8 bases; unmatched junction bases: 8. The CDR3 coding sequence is TGTGCCAGCTCACCAGGGACAGCCGACCTCGAAGCTTTCTTT. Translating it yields CASSPGTADLEAFF. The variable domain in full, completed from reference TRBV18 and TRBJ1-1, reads NAGVMQNPRHLVRRRGQEARLRCSPMKGHSHVYWYRQLPEEGLKFMVYLQKENIIDESGMPKERFSAEFPKEGPSILRIQQVVRGDSAAYFCASSPGTADLEAFFGQGTRLTVV.

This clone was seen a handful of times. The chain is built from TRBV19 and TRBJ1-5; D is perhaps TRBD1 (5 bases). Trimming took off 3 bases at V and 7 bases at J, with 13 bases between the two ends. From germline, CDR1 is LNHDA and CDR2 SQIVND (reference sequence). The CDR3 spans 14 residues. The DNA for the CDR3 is TGTGCCAGTAGTATTTGGGGGGGAGGACAGCCCCAGCATTTT. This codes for CASSIWGGGQPQHF. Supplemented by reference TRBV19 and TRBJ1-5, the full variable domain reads DGGITQSPKYLFRKEGQNVTLSCEQNLNHDAMYWYRQDPGQGLRLIYYSQIVNDFQKGDIAEGYSVSREKKESFPLTVTSAQKNPTAFYLCASSIWGGGQPQHFGDGTRLSIL.